This T cell receptor beta chain was captured in a study of T cells in Graves' hyperthyroidism and ophthalmopathy. V lost 4 bases to trimming and J lost 8 bases, with 12 bases between them. The CDR3 consists of 13 residues. CDR1 is MDHEN, CDR2 SYDVKM, per germline. This clonotype has at least ten counts. Ophthalmopathy patients had Clinical Activity Score at least 3, NOSPECS grade at least 4, duration under 3 months. Using RNA transcripts as the source, TCR beta CDR3 regions were amplified. With the HTBI primer set, the TCR CDR3 went through a first round of RT-PCR. Using its own MiXCR run on the multiplex PCR reads, TCRdb lists one record per CDR3 protein. The repertoire holds about 350,000 distinct CDR3 sequences, 13% to 15% seen once, with roughly 20% in the top ten.

The chain carries TRBV28 and TRBJ2-4; D is possibly TRBD2 (5 bases). This clonotype was obtained from an older woman with Graves' ophthalmopathy. Sequenced: blood. The CDR3 spells CASSYREVDIQYF. The CDR3 DNA reads as TGTGCCAGCAGTTACCGGGAAGTTGACATTCAGTACTTC.